One sample yielded the 22 T cell receptor beta chains listed below, sequenced in a study of blood T cell repertoires in COVID-19. Method: immunoSEQ multiplex PCR; TCRdb's copy keeps in-frame clones and lacks some. The sample carries under 150,000 clones, about four fifths recorded once. Sample: peripheral blood. The source of these receptors is a human donor with acute or convalescent COVID-19. The donor label of this sample is uncertain.

V gene TRBV7-3 combines with J gene TRBJ1-2; no definite D call. V dropped 2 bases and J dropped 2 bases, with 12 bases sitting between them. Germline values: CDR1 SGHTA, CDR2 FQGTGA. The length of the CDR3 is 15 residues. The CDR3 sequence is CASSLHPRNNYGYTF. The CDR3 region has the DNA TGTGCCAGCAGCTTACATCCGCGAAACAACTATGGCTACACCTTC.

The gene calls are TRBV24-1 and TRBJ1-1, with D possibly TRBD1 on 5 matching bases. Germline V gene sequence: CDR1 KGHDR, CDR2 SFDVKD. The V and J ends lost 0 bases and 10 bases respectively, with 14 bases between them. The length of the CDR3 is 14 residues. The CDR3 region is CATSDLGRFQGAFF. The CDR3 DNA follows: TGTGCCACCAGTGATTTGGGAAGGTTTCAGGGAGCTTTCTTT.

This chain links TRBV2 with TRBJ1-2; unclear D gene. Germline V gene data show CDR1 as SNHLY and CDR2 as FYNNEI. This CDR3 region has 12 residues. V gave up 7 bases and J gave up 4 bases, with 10 bases separating them. In nucleotides, the CDR3 is TGTGCCAGCAAAGCAGGCATCTATGGCTACACCTTC. Amino acids: CASKAGIYGYTF.

The rearrangement joins TRBV7-2 to TRBJ1-2, with TRBD1 identical over 10 bases. Germline CDR1 is SGHTA and CDR2 is FQGNSA. The CDR3 is made up of 15 amino acids. The trim removed 3 bases at V and 4 bases at J, leaving 5 bases unmatched. This chain's CDR3 is CASSFGQGVGYGYTF. DNA of the CDR3: TGTGCCAGCAGCTTTGGACAGGGGGTCGGCTATGGCTACACCTTC.

The rearrangement joins TRBV2 to TRBJ1-1; possibly TRBD1 for D (5 bases). CDR1 and CDR2 from the germline V gene are SNHLY and FYNNEI. The CDR3 sequence is 12 residues long. Trimming removed 6 bases at V and 1 base at J, with 6 bases between. Here the CDR3 reads CASRRGNTEAFF. The CDR3 DNA sequence: TGTGCCAGCAGAAGGGGGAACACTGAAGCTTTCTTT.

A few counts support this clone. CDR3 bases: TGTGCCAGCTCACCAAACCCCGGGACAGGGAGCGATGGCTACACCTTC. Residues: CASSPNPGTGSDGYTF. The V call is TRBV18, the J call TRBJ1-2, with 9 bases that match TRBD1. Germline V gives CDR1 KGHSH, CDR2 LQKENI. Trimming removed 2 bases from V and 6 bases from J; junction bases left unmatched: 10. The CDR3 length is 16 residues.

The V gene is TRBV5-1, the J gene TRBJ2-1; D may be TRBD2 (5 bases). The ends were cut back, 0 bases at V and 10 bases at J, with 8 bases in the middle. Germline V CDR1 and CDR2: SGHRS, YFSETQ. There are 12 residues in the CDR3. CDR3 residues: CASSLAREEQFF. For the CDR3, the DNA is TGCGCCAGCAGCTTGGCGAGGGAGGAGCAGTTCTTC.

This clone has ten or more counts. This chain joins TRBV15 and TRBJ1-2; TRBD1 matches 7 bases. The CDR3 contains 13 residues. V lost 4 bases to trimming and J lost 6 bases; unmatched junction nucleotides: 5. Germline values: CDR1 LNHNV, CDR2 YYDKDF (reference sequence). The chain's CDR3 is CATSTRQGDGYTF. CDR3 DNA: TGTGCCACCAGCACCCGACAGGGAGATGGCTACACCTTC. The entire variable domain, with the rest obtained from reference TRBV15 and TRBJ1-2, is as follows: DAMVIQNPRYQVTQFGKPVTLSCSQTLNHNVMYWYQQKSSQAPKLLFHYYDKDFNNEADTPDNFQSRRPNTSFCFLDIRSPGLGDTAMYLCATSTRQGDGYTFGSGTRLTVV.

The chain joins TRBV5-1 to TRBJ1-1; no clear D gene. This CDR3 spans 15 amino acids. Germline CDR1 reads SGHRS; CDR2 reads YFSETQ. Trimming pared 5 bases from V and 5 bases from J, leaving 19 bases between. CDR3 DNA sequence: TGCGCCAGCAGTCCGCAACCCCATCCGGGGACTGAAGCTTTCTTT. Translation: CASSPQPHPGTEAFF. The whole variable domain, filled in from reference TRBV5-1 and TRBJ1-1, reads KAGVTQTPRYLIKTRGQQVTLSCSPISGHRSVSWYQQTPGQGLQFLFEYFSETQRNKGNFPGRFSGRQFSNSRSEMNVSTLELGDSALYLCASSPQPHPGTEAFFGQGTRLTVV.

The rearrangement joins TRBV12-5 to TRBJ2-2; maybe TRBD2 (5 bases). V was trimmed by 2 bases and J by 4 bases, leaving 8 bases between them. Germline CDR1 and CDR2: LGHNT and FRNRAP. This CDR3 comprises 14 residues. The CDR3 sequence is CASGLIGSTGELFF. The CDR3 DNA reads as TGTGCTAGTGGTTTGATAGGGAGCACCGGGGAGCTGTTTTTT.

The rearrangement uses TRBV18 and TRBJ2-7; D is possibly TRBD1 (5 bases). Germline CDR1 is KGHSH and CDR2 is LQKENI. V lost 0 bases and J lost 5, with 11 bases in between. The CDR3 extends over 14 amino acids. The DNA for the CDR3 is TGTGCCAGCTCACCACCGAGCAGGGCCCACGAGCAGTACTTC. Translation: CASSPPSRAHEQYF.

The rearrangement joins TRBV10-3 to TRBJ2-2, with a weak D call TRBD1 (6 bases). Per germline, CDR1 ENHRY and CDR2 SYGVKD. CDR3 length equals 15 residues. The V end lost 9 bases, the J end lost 4 bases, and 18 bases lay between the germline ends. The CDR3 DNA sequence: TGTGCCATACCTCTCCGGGACAAAGCCACCGGGGAGCTGTTTTTT. This gives the protein CAIPLRDKATGELFF.

The genes are TRBV2 and TRBJ2-5, with 8 bases identical to TRBD2. From germline, CDR1 is SNHLY and CDR2 FYNNEI. Unmatched junction bases numbered 3, after V lost 6 bases and J lost 3 bases. This CDR3 region has 13 residues. CDR3 nucleotides: TGTGCCAGCAGGGATAGCGGGGAAGAGACCCAGTACTTC. As protein: CASRDSGEETQYF.

This clone was counted once. The chain couples TRBV5-1 to TRBJ2-5, with D possibly being TRBD2 (6 bases). CDR3 length: 14 amino acids. From germline, CDR1 is SGHRS and CDR2 YFSETQ. V lost 1 base and J 2 bases, leaving 9 bases between the germline ends. CDR3 region: CASSLSGVQETQYF. DNA for the CDR3: TGCGCCAGCAGCTTGTCGGGGGTTCAAGAGACCCAGTACTTC. The variable domain in full, completed from reference TRBV5-1 and TRBJ2-5, reads KAGVTQTPRYLIKTRGQQVTLSCSPISGHRSVSWYQQTPGQGLQFLFEYFSETQRNKGNFPGRFSGRQFSNSRSEMNVSTLELGDSALYLCASSLSGVQETQYFGPGTRLLVL.

The chain employs TRBV10-3 and TRBJ1-5, with 7 bases that match TRBD1. Germline V gives CDR1 ENHRY, CDR2 SYGVKD. The CDR3 runs to 14 residues. After removal of 8 bases from V and 2 bases from J, the junction contained 6 bases not matched to a gene. Written as DNA, the CDR3 is TGTGCCATCGGTGGAGACAGGGGCAATCAGCCCCAGCATTTT. Translation gives CAIGGDRGNQPQHF.

CDR3 bases: TGTGCCAGCAGCGCGCCCCTGGAGCAGTACTTC. This sequence encodes CASSAPLEQYF. The V and J genes are TRBV11-2 and TRBJ2-7; D not resolved. The CDR3 consists of 11 residues. V was pared by 5 bases and J by 7 bases, with 9 bases between. Germline CDR1 SGHAT, CDR2 FQNNGV.

The chain uses TRBV4-2 and TRBJ1-1; D ambiguous. V lost 0 bases and J lost 6, with 14 bases in between. Per the germline V gene, CDR1 is LGHNA and CDR2 is YNFKEQ. This CDR3 has 15 amino acids. Here the CDR3 reads CASSQEVTADSEAFF. CDR3 in DNA: TGTGCCAGCAGCCAAGAAGTAACGGCGGATTCTGAAGCTTTCTTT.

This clone was seen just once. The chain combines TRBV19 with TRBJ2-2; possibly TRBD2 for D (6 bases). The CDR3 spans 12 residues. Germline assignment: CDR1 LNHDA and CDR2 SQIVND (reference sequence). V gave up 8 bases and J gave up 6 bases, with 10 bases separating them. CDR3: CASGGWAGELFF. Written as DNA, the CDR3 is TGTGCCAGTGGGGGGTGGGCCGGGGAGCTGTTTTTT.

The chain recombines TRBV18 with TRBJ1-2; D call uncertain. Trimming took off 6 bases at V and 4 bases at J, with 15 bases between the two ends. The CDR3 extends over 14 amino acids. Looked up from germline, CDR1 is KGHSH and CDR2 is LQKENI. CDR3 DNA: TGTGCCAGCTCCCCCTCTAGTAAAAGCTATGGCTACACCTTC. Encoded protein: CASSPSSKSYGYTF.

The genes are TRBV2 and TRBJ1-5; D not resolved. CDR1 and CDR2 (germline): SNHLY, FYNNEI. The CDR3 contains 13 residues. The ends were cut back, 11 bases at V and 2 bases at J, with 13 bases in the middle. CDR3 in DNA: TGTGCCTCCGGACTTGGACGCAATCAGCCCCAGCATTTT. Protein: CASGLGRNQPQHF.

J is TRBJ1-2 and V is TRBV2; a possible D gene is TRBD1 (5 bases). The CDR3 totals 15 residues. V was pared by 7 bases and J by 3 bases, with 18 bases between. Germline V gives CDR1 SNHLY, CDR2 FYNNEI. The CDR3 region is CASTRDSQADYGYTF. CDR3 sequence (DNA): TGTGCCAGCACCCGGGACTCCCAGGCGGACTATGGCTACACCTTC.

This chain links TRBV2 with TRBJ1-2, with 7 bases lining up with TRBD1. This CDR3 is 14 amino acids long. V dropped 7 bases and J dropped 1; count of bases not matched to a gene: 6. Germline CDR1 and CDR2: SNHLY and FYNNEI. CDR3: CASKTGTLNYGYTF. Here the CDR3 DNA reads TGTGCCAGCAAGACAGGGACCCTTAACTATGGCTACACCTTC.